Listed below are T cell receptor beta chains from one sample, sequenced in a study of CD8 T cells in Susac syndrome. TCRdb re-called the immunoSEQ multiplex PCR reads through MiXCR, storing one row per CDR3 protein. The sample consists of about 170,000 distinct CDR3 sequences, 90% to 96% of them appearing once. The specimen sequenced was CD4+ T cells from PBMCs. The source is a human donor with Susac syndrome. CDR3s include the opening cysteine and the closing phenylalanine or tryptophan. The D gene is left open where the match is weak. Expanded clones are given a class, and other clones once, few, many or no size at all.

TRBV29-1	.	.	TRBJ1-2	CLVETVALGGYTF	TGCCTCGTCGAGACAGTTGCTTTAGGCGGCTACACCTTC
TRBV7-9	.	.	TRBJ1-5	CASSPGRGVGQPQHF	TGTGCCAGCAGCCCCGGACGCGGCGTTGGTCAGCCCCAGCATTTT
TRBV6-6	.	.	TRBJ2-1	CASSFPGSSYNEQFF	TGTGCCAGCAGTTTCCCTGGGAGCTCCTACAATGAGCAGTTCTTC
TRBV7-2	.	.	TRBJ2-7	CASSQAAGSYEQYF	TGTGCCAGCAGCCAGGCGGCAGGCTCCTACGAGCAGTACTTC
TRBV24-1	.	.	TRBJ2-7	CATSDPGLGGQYF	TGTGCCACCAGTGATCCCGGATTGGGAGGGCAGTACTTC
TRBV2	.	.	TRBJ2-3	CASILERTQYF	TGTGCCAGCATACTGGAGCGTACGCAGTATTTT
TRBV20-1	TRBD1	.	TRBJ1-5	CSARDHGQGSGQPQHF	TGCAGTGCTAGAGATCACGGACAGGGCAGCGGTCAGCCCCAGCATTTT
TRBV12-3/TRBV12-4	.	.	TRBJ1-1	CASSPGQQPSNTEAFF	TGTGCCAGCAGTCCAGGACAGCAACCAAGTAACACTGAAGCTTTCTTT
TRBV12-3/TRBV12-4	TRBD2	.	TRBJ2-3	CASSPLAGLNTDTQYF	TGTGCCAGCAGTCCCCTAGCGGGGCTTAACACAGATACGCAGTATTTT
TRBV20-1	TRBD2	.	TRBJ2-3	CSARPGLSTDTQYF	TGCAGTGCTAGGCCGGGACTAAGCACAGATACGCAGTATTTT
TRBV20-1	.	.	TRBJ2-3	CSASGGTDTQCF	TGCAGTGCTAGCGGGGGCACAGATACGCAGTGTTTT
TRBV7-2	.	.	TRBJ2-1	CASSSSGLATNEQFF	TGTGCCAGCAGCTCTAGTGGCCTAGCGACGAATGAGCAGTTCTTC
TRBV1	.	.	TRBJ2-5	CTSSLTGTSGVRPYQETQYF	TGCACCAGCAGCCTGACTGGGACTAGCGGGGTACGACCTTATCAAGAGACCCAGTACTTC
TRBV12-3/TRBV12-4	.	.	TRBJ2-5	CASSGLGQGTQYF	TGTGCCAGCAGTGGATTAGGGCAAGGGACCCAGTACTTC
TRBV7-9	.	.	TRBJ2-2	CASNLGDTGELFF	TGTGCCAGTAACCTGGGGGACACCGGGGAGCTGTTTTTT
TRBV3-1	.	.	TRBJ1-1	CASSQDQPVVNTEAFF	TGTGCCAGCAGCCAAGATCAACCGGTGGTGAACACTGAAGCTTTCTTT
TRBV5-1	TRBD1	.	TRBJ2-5	CASSQTGTGETQYF	TGCGCCAGCAGCCAGACCGGGACAGGGGAGACCCAGTACTTC
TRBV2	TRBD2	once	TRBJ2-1	CASRVTSGAYNEQFF	TGTGCCAGCAGAGTGACTAGCGGGGCGTACAATGAGCAGTTCTTC
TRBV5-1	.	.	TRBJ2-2	CASSLAVLNTGELFF	TGCGCCAGCAGCTTGGCGGTTTTAAACACCGGGGAGCTGTTTTTT
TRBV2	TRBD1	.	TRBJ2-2	CASRTGGDTGELFF	TGTGCCAGCAGGACAGGGGGGGACACCGGGGAGCTGTTTTTT
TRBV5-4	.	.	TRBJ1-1	CASSPFGGRSTEAFF	TGTGCCAGCAGCCCATTTGGGGGGCGGAGCACTGAAGCTTTCTTT
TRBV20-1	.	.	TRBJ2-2	CSARIFDDGELFF	TGCAGTGCTAGGATCTTTGATGACGGGGAGCTGTTTTTT
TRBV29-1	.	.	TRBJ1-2	CSAEGPSIGYTF	TGCAGCGCCGAAGGGCCCTCCATTGGCTACACCTTC
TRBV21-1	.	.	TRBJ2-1	CAGRTRVDEQFF	TGTGCCGGCAGGACTAGAGTGGATGAGCAGTTCTTC
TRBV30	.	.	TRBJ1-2	CAWSVRQGFDGYTF	TGTGCCTGGAGTGTACGCCAGGGGTTTGATGGCTACACCTTC
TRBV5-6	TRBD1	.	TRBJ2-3	CASRPPGQGSDTQYF	TGTGCCAGCAGGCCCCCGGGACAGGGGTCCGATACGCAGTATTTT
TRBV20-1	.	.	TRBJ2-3	CSARVRFLGLTDTQYF	TGCAGTGCTAGAGTTCGTTTTCTCGGACTCACAGATACGCAGTATTTT
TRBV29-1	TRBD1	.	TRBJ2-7	CSVRSTGPHEQYF	TGCAGCGTCCGATCGACAGGGCCCCACGAGCAGTACTTC
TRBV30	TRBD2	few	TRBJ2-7	CAWSVSSGSYEQYF	TGTGCCTGGAGTGTTTCTAGCGGGTCCTACGAGCAGTACTTC
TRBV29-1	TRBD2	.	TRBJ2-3	CSVETSGTSTDTQYF	TGCAGCGTTGAGACTAGCGGGACCAGCACAGATACGCAGTATTTT
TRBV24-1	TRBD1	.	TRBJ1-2	CATSRAGQSGYTF	TGTGCCACCAGCCGCGCGGGACAGAGTGGCTACACCTTC
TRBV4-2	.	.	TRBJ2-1	CASSQAWGGGRGNEQFF	TGTGCCAGCAGCCAAGCCTGGGGGGGCGGGAGAGGCAATGAGCAGTTCTTC
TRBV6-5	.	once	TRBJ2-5	CASSELGVRETQYF	TGTGCCAGCAGCGAATTGGGAGTACGGGAGACCCAGTACTTC
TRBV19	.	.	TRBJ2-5	CASKAPFGEGETQYF	TGTGCCAGTAAGGCCCCTTTCGGGGAAGGGGAGACCCAGTACTTC
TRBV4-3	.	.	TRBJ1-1	CASSRVWNTEAFF	TGCGCCAGCTCTCGTGTCTGGAACACTGAAGCTTTCTTT
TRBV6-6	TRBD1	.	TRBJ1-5	CASSEEGQHNQPQHF	TGTGCCAGCAGCGAGGAGGGACAGCACAATCAGCCCCAGCATTTT
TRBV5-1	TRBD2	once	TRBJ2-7	CASSLGASGRNEQYF	TGCGCCAGCAGCTTGGGTGCTAGCGGGAGAAACGAGCAGTACTTC
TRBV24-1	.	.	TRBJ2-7	CATSPGNLYEQYF	TGTGCCACCAGCCCGGGAAACTTATACGAGCAGTACTTC
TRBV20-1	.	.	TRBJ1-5	CSARGLGSNQPQHF	TGCAGTGCTAGAGGTTTGGGTTCCAATCAGCCCCAGCATTTT
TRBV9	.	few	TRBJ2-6	CASSAGTLGANVLTF	TGTGCCAGCAGCGCCGGTACTCTGGGGGCCAACGTCCTGACTTTC
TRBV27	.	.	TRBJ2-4	CASSFSGKNIQYF	TGTGCCAGCAGTTTTTCGGGAAAAAACATTCAGTACTTC
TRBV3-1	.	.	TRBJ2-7	CASSQGRAEQYF	TGTGCCAGCAGCCAAGGGCGGGCCGAGCAGTACTTC
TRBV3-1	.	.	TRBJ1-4	CASSHGGTNEKLFF	TGTGCCAGCAGCCATGGGGGAACTAATGAAAAACTGTTTTTT
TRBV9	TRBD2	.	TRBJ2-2	CASSPGLAGLVGELFF	TGTGCCAGCAGCCCGGGACTAGCGGGTTTAGTCGGGGAGCTGTTTTTT
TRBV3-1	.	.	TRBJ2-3	CASSPGISSTDTQYF	TGTGCCAGCAGTCCCGGGATTTCGAGCACAGATACGCAGTATTTT
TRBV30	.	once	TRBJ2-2	CAEGTGELFF	TGTGCTGAAGGTACAGGGGAGCTGTTTTTT
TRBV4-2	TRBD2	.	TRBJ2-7	CASSPTSGTYEQYF	TGTGCCAGCAGCCCGACTAGCGGGACCTACGAGCAGTACTTC
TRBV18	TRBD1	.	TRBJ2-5	CASSSGTGVETQYF	TGTGCCAGCTCTTCCGGGACAGGGGTCGAGACCCAGTACTTC
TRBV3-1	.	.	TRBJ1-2	CASSHQRLGYTF	TGTGCCAGCAGCCACCAACGTCTTGGCTACACCTTC
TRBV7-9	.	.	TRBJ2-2	CAIRHGELFF	TGTGCCATCCGGCATGGGGAGCTGTTTTTT
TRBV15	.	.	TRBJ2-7	CATSRGGRLGSSEQYF	TGTGCCACCAGCAGAGGCGGCCGACTAGGTAGTTCTGAGCAGTACTTC
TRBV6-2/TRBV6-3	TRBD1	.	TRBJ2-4	CASSYVPDRAINIQYF	TGTGCCAGCAGTTACGTTCCCGACAGGGCCATCAACATTCAGTACTTC
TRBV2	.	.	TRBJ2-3	CARRAGVASTDTQYF	TGTGCCAGAAGGGCCGGAGTAGCTAGCACAGATACGCAGTATTTT
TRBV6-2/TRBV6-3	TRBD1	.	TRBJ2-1	CASSYLLGGTGEGEQFF	TGTGCCAGCAGTTACCTCCTGGGGGGGACAGGGGAAGGTGAGCAGTTCTTC
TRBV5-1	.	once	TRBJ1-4	CASSVRGSEKLFF	TGCGCCAGCAGCGTTCGGGGTAGCGAAAAACTGTTTTTT